The 26 T cell receptor beta chains reported below all come from one sample, sequenced in a study of shared clonotypes between healthy human individuals. TCRdb keeps only in-frame clones here, not all; method: immunoSEQ multiplex PCR. The table lists hundreds of thousands of clones, under 80% of them singletons. Material for sequencing was memory CD4+ T cells sorted from blood. Subset: CD45RA-negative fraction. These receptors originate from a woman in her 30s in good health.

This chain joins TRBV10-1 and TRBJ1-1; tentatively, D is TRBD1 (6 bases). The germline CDR1 and CDR2 sequences are WNHNN and SYGVQD (reference sequence). V lost 3 bases and J 8 bases, leaving 19 bases between the germline ends. This CDR3 region has 15 residues. This CDR3 reads CASSDGPDRPLEAFF. CDR3 in DNA: TGCGCCAGCAGTGACGGCCCGGACAGACCATTAGAAGCTTTCTTT.

V and J are TRBV18 and TRBJ1-1; no reliable D call. The V end lost 0 bases, the J end lost 0 bases, and 2 bases lay between the germline ends. The CDR3 length is 13 residues. Germline V gene lookup returns CDR1 KGHSH and CDR2 LQKENI. The CDR3 DNA sequence: TGTGCCAGCTCACCACCCATGAACACTGAAGCTTTCTTT. As protein: CASSPPMNTEAFF.

V is TRBV25-1 and J is TRBJ2-2; D is undetermined. V lost 2 bases to trimming and J lost 7 bases, with 11 bases between them. CDR1 and CDR2 (germline): MGHDK, SYGVNS. The CDR3 covers 14 residues. The CDR3 reads CASSESGRNGELFF. The CDR3 DNA follows: TGTGCCAGCAGTGAAAGTGGGCGGAACGGGGAGCTGTTTTTT.

The chain couples TRBV7-6 to TRBJ2-7; D gene ambiguous. Deletions cut 0 bases from V and 3 bases from J, with 9 bases between. The CDR3 covers 14 residues. Germline V gene lookup returns CDR1 SGHVS and CDR2 FNYEAQ. The CDR3 DNA sequence: TGTGCCAGCAGCTTAGCTCCCGCAAGCTACGAGCAGTACTTC. Amino acids: CASSLAPASYEQYF. The full variable domain, rest sourced from reference TRBV7-6 and TRBJ2-7, is GAGVSQSPRYKVTKRGQDVALRCDPISGHVSLYWYRQALGQGPEFLTYFNYEAQQDKSGLPNDRFSAERPEGSISTLTIQRTEQRDSAMYRCASSLAPASYEQYFGPGTRLTVT.

This chain uses TRBV6-4 with TRBJ2-5; 10 bases are shared with TRBD1. The CDR3 has 14 amino acids. V was clipped by 6 bases and J by 0 bases; unmatched bases: 1. CDR1 and CDR2 (germline): MRHNA, SNTAGT. The CDR3 coding sequence is TGTGCCAGCAGGGACAGGGGGTACCAAGAGACCCAGTACTTC. Translated: CASRDRGYQETQYF.

The chain joins TRBV18 to TRBJ2-5; D remains ambiguous. V was pared by 1 base and J by 4 bases, with 4 bases between. This CDR3 region has 12 residues. Germline CDR1 and CDR2: KGHSH and LQKENI. The CDR3 sequence is CASSPQLETQYF. DNA of the CDR3: TGTGCCAGCTCACCACAGCTAGAGACCCAGTACTTC.

V gene TRBV2 combines with J gene TRBJ2-7; 7 bases are a match to TRBD1. Per the germline V gene, CDR1 is SNHLY and CDR2 is FYNNEI. The V gene end was trimmed by 3 bases and the J gene end by 3 bases; junction bases not matched to a gene: 5. The CDR3 spans 14 residues. CDR3 nucleotide sequence: TGTGCCAGCAGTGACGTGGGACAGAGCTACGAGCAGTACTTC. As protein: CASSDVGQSYEQYF.

Written as DNA, the CDR3 is TGTGCCAGCAGTAAGACCGGGACAGGGGGCGAGGGAAAACTGTTTTTT. Translation: CASSKTGTGGEGKLFF. The chain employs TRBV6-6 and TRBJ1-4; 12 positions agree with TRBD1. V lost 5 bases to trimming and J lost 10 bases; unmatched junction nucleotides: 11. The CDR3 is made up of 16 amino acids. CDR1 is MNHNY, CDR2 SVGAGI, per germline (reference sequence).

This clone was detected only a few times. CDR3 nucleotides: TGTGCCAGTAGCAGGGGAGATACGCAGTATTTT. Protein: CASSRGDTQYF. This chain connects TRBV19 to TRBJ2-3; D perhaps matches TRBD1 (6 bases). The CDR3 is made up of 11 amino acids. Trimming removed 6 bases at V and 5 bases at J, with 6 bases between. Germline V CDR1 and CDR2: LNHDA, SQIVND (reference sequence). Full variable domain (rest looked up from reference TRBV19 and TRBJ2-3): DGGITQSPKYLFRKEGQNVTLSCEQNLNHDAMYWYRQDPGQGLRLIYYSQIVNDFQKGDIAEGYSVSREKKESFPLTVTSAQKNPTAFYLCASSRGDTQYFGPGTRLTVL.

J is TRBJ1-1 and V is TRBV19; TRBD1 is a possible D gene (6 bases). Germline V lookup: CDR1 LNHDA, CDR2 SQIVND (reference sequence). Trimming stripped 6 bases from V and 11 bases from J, with 16 bases between. CDR3 length equals 12 residues. The CDR3: CASSHTQGTAFF. CDR3 nucleotides: TGTGCCAGTAGCCACACGCAGGGGACGGCTTTCTTT.

This clone appeared a single time. The CDR3 bases are TGTGCCAGCTCACCAGGGGAGCATGGCTACACCTTC. Translation: CASSPGEHGYTF. The chain couples TRBV18 to TRBJ1-2, with D unclear. V gave up 2 bases and J gave up 6 bases, with 7 bases separating them. The CDR3 length is 12 residues. Germline-derived CDR1 and CDR2 are KGHSH and LQKENI. Based on the CDR3 plus reference TRBV18 and TRBJ1-2, the full variable domain is NAGVMQNPRHLVRRRGQEARLRCSPMKGHSHVYWYRQLPEEGLKFMVYLQKENIIDESGMPKERFSAEFPKEGPSILRIQQVVRGDSAAYFCASSPGEHGYTFGSGTRLTVV.

The gene calls are TRBV30 and TRBJ2-7; 12 bases agree with TRBD2. Unmatched junction bases numbered 6, after V lost 3 bases and J lost 3 bases. The CDR3 loop spans 15 amino acids. Germline CDR1 reads GTSNPN; CDR2 reads SVGIG (reference sequence). The CDR3 sequence is CAWRAGLAGYYEQYF. CDR3 coding DNA: TGTGCCTGGAGGGCAGGACTAGCGGGATACTACGAGCAGTACTTC.

The chain links TRBV5-4 to TRBJ2-5; TRBD2 matches 10 bases. The length of the CDR3 is 17 residues. With V trimmed by 0 bases and J by 5 bases, 10 bases remained unmatched. Germline values: CDR1 SGHNT, CDR2 YYREEE (reference sequence). CDR3 bases: TGTGCCAGCAGCTTGGGGGGGAGCGGGAGGGCCGGGGAGACCCAGTACTTC. Translated, it gives CASSLGGSGRAGETQYF. The variable domain in full, completed from reference TRBV5-4 and TRBJ2-5, reads ETGVTQSPTHLIKTRGQQVTLRCSSQSGHNTVSWYQQALGQGPQFIFQYYREEENGRGNFPPRFSGLQFPNYSSELNVNALELDDSALYLCASSLGGSGRAGETQYFGPGTRLLVL.

The chain carries TRBV2 and TRBJ2-7; the match to TRBD2 covers 7 bases. The CDR3 is 16 residues long. The junction had 12 bases not matched to a gene; V was cut back by 6 bases and J by 1 base. CDR1 and CDR2 from the germline V gene are SNHLY and FYNNEI. DNA for the CDR3: TGTGCCAGCAGCCGACAGTCTGTTAGCGGGTCCTACGAGCAGTACTTC. Translated: CASSRQSVSGSYEQYF.

The chain is built from TRBV7-6 and TRBJ1-2; D is undetermined. Trimming took off 1 base at V and 8 bases at J, with 8 bases between the two ends. Germline values: CDR1 SGHVS, CDR2 FNYEAQ. This CDR3 has 12 amino acids. This CDR3 is CASSLVRQGYTF. For the CDR3, the DNA is TGTGCCAGCAGCTTAGTAAGGCAAGGCTACACCTTC.

This clone has only a few counts. This CDR3 reads CASTRNRATGELFF. The CDR3, as DNA: TGTGCCAGCACGAGGAACCGGGCCACCGGGGAGCTGTTTTTT. V is TRBV28 and J is TRBJ2-2; D call uncertain. Germline-derived CDR1 and CDR2 are MDHEN and SYDVKM. V shed 7 bases and J shed 4 bases, with 13 bases lying between them. The CDR3 covers 14 residues.

This clone was observed a single time. The J gene is TRBJ2-5, the V gene TRBV30, with TRBD2 as a possible D gene (5 bases). Trimming took 0 bases from V and 6 from J, leaving 11 bases between them. CDR3 length equals 13 residues. Germline V CDR1 and CDR2: GTSNPN, SVGIG (reference sequence). The CDR3 spells CAWSVLREKTQYF. The CDR3 DNA is TGTGCCTGGAGTGTACTGAGGGAGAAGACCCAGTACTTC.

CDR3: CASSNGQGITEAFF. In DNA form, the CDR3 reads TGCGCCAGCAGCAACGGACAGGGTATCACTGAAGCTTTCTTT. The J gene is TRBJ1-1, the V gene TRBV5-1, with 8 bases that match TRBD1. The V and J ends lost 4 bases and 4 bases, in that order; junction bases with no gene match: 6. This CDR3 region has 14 residues. CDR1 is SGHRS and CDR2 is YFSETQ in the germline V gene.

The CDR3 DNA is TGTGCCAGCAGCTTGCAAGGGGGCGGGACTGAAGCTTTCTTT. Translating it yields CASSLQGGGTEAFF. The gene calls are TRBV5-4 and TRBJ1-1, with 7 positions matching TRBD1. The CDR3 length is 14 residues. CDR1 is SGHNT and CDR2 is YYREEE in the germline V gene (reference sequence). Trimming removed 1 base from V and 5 bases from J; junction bases left unmatched: 5.

This clone was recorded only once. J is TRBJ1-1 and V is TRBV19; D not certain. Germline lookup yields CDR1 LNHDA and CDR2 SQIVND (reference sequence). This CDR3 has 15 residues. The ends were cut back, 1 base at V and 4 bases at J, with 13 bases in the middle. The CDR3 loop is CASSIGRGRRTEAFF. CDR3 coding DNA: TGTGCCAGTAGTATAGGACGGGGTCGCCGCACTGAAGCTTTCTTT.

The rearrangement uses TRBV27 and TRBJ1-5; 7 bases map to TRBD1. The CDR3 loop spans 15 amino acids. V shed 6 bases, J shed 7 bases, and the junction held 12 bases outside the gene matches. Germline V gene data show CDR1 as MNHEY and CDR2 as SMNVEV (reference sequence). The CDR3 is CASSLDRTGRQPQHF. The CDR3 DNA reads TGTGCCAGCAGCCTGGACAGGACGGGGAGGCAGCCCCAGCATTTT.

Only a few counts were recorded for this clone. The chain uses TRBV21-1 and TRBJ1-1; the D segment call TRBD1 is taken from the table without a DNA check. TRBV21-1 is listed as a pseudogene. The CDR3 spans 11 residues. The CDR3 sequence is CARTRVTEAFF. In DNA, the CDR3 is TGTGCCCGCACCAGGGTCACTGAAGCTTTCTTT.

The chain carries TRBV4-1 and TRBJ2-1; 10 bases align to TRBD2. The V gene end was trimmed by 1 base and the J gene end by 7 bases; junction bases not matched to a gene: 4. The CDR3 has 15 amino acids. In germline, CDR1 is MGHRA, CDR2 YSYEKL. Here the CDR3 DNA reads TGCGCCAGCAGCCAAGCTAGCGGGAGTGGAAATGAGCAGTTCTTC. Residues: CASSQASGSGNEQFF.

The chain is built from TRBV25-1 and TRBJ2-1, with TRBD2 identical over 10 bases. Losses at the gene ends were 4 bases for V and 10 bases for J; bases not matched to a gene: 10. CDR3 length equals 15 residues. CDR1 and CDR2 from the germline V gene are MGHDK and SYGVNS. CDR3 protein: CASSVPSGRAGEQFF. In DNA, the CDR3 is TGTGCCAGCAGTGTACCCAGCGGGAGGGCCGGGGAGCAGTTCTTC.

The genes are TRBV28 and TRBJ2-3; D is ambiguous. The CDR3 is made up of 12 amino acids. The V gene's germline CDR1 is MDHEN and CDR2 SYDVKM. Trimming left V 6 bases short and J 4 bases short, with 8 bases between. CDR3 sequence: CASRGLADTQYF. CDR3 DNA sequence: TGTGCCAGCAGGGGGTTGGCAGATACGCAGTATTTT. The full variable domain, its missing parts supplied by reference TRBV28 and TRBJ2-3, is DVKVTQSSRYLVKRTGEKVFLECVQDMDHENMFWYRQDPGLGLRLIYFSYDVKMKEKGDIPEGYSVSREKKERFSLILESASTNQTSMYLCASRGLADTQYFGPGTRLTVL.

Note on this clone: Other DNA variants within this sample encode the same CDR3. The rearrangement links TRBV27 to TRBJ2-7, with 10 bases matching TRBD1. J was trimmed by 2 bases and V by 4 bases; bases with no gene match: 2. This CDR3 spans 14 amino acids. Germline CDR1 reads MNHEY; CDR2 reads SMNVEV (reference sequence). CDR3 sequence: CASSWDRGPYEQYF. The CDR3 DNA reads as TGTGCCAGCAGTTGGGACAGGGGCCCCTACGAGCAGTACTTC.